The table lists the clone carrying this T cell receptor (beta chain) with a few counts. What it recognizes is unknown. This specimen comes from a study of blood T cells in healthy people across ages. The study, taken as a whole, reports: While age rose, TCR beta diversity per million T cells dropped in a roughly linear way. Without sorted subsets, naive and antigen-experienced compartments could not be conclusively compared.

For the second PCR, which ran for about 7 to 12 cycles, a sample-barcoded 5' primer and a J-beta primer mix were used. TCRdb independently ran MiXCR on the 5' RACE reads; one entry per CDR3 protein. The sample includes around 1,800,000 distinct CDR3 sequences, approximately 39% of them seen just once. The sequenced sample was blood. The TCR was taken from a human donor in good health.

CDR3 DNA sequence: TGTGCCAGCAGCCCCCCGAGGCTCGACGAGCAGTACTTC. This encodes CASSPPRLDEQYF. The rearrangement uses TRBV7-2 and TRBJ2-7; D is uncertain. Trimming cost V 5 bases and J 5 bases, with 13 bases left between them. This CDR3 spans 13 amino acids. The germline gives CDR1 SGHTA, CDR2 FQGNSA.